The 32 T cell receptor beta chains below were found in one sample sequenced in a study of T cell repertoires in cytomegalovirus infection. Their target antigens are unknown. TCRdb processed the reads anew with MiXCR; each CDR3 protein has one entry. Of around 540,000 distinct CDR3 sequences listed, roughly a third were seen once; the top ten hold roughly 16%. The starting material was cultured PBMCs, obtained from culture after CMV antigen stimulation. The origin of the receptors is a human donor in good health (CMV status not recorded). Some clones in this sample may be carry-over from other donors' samples.

The chain recombines TRBV7-3 with TRBJ2-7; TRBD2 agrees at 11 bases. The CDR3 totals 15 residues. Per germline, CDR1 SGHTA and CDR2 FQGTGA. V lost 5 bases to trimming and J lost 6 bases; unmatched junction nucleotides: 9. The CDR3 loop is CASSTIAGGPLEQYF. The CDR3 nucleotides are TGTGCCAGCAGCACCATAGCGGGAGGGCCTCTCGAGCAGTACTTC.

The genes are TRBV7-9 and TRBJ1-1, with TRBD1 matching over 9 bases. Germline assignment: CDR1 SEHNR and CDR2 FQNEAQ (reference sequence). The J segment lost 4 bases and the V segment lost 4 bases, leaving 4 bases of the junction unmatched. The CDR3 contains 14 residues. The CDR3 DNA follows: TGTGCCAGCAGCTCATGGGACAGGGCCACTGAAGCTTTCTTT. Encoded protein: CASSSWDRATEAFF.

This clonotype was observed a handful of times. The genes are TRBV7-2 and TRBJ2-1, with D maybe TRBD2 (5 bases). Looked up from germline, CDR1 is SGHTA and CDR2 is FQGNSA. This CDR3 region has 15 residues. The V and J ends lost 2 bases and 4 bases respectively, with 12 bases between them. In DNA, the CDR3 is TGTGCCAGCAGCTTAAAGCGGTTTGGGTACAATGAGCAGTTCTTC. It codes for CASSLKRFGYNEQFF.

This clonotype was recorded a few times. This rearrangement joins TRBV4-2 to TRBJ2-2; 9 positions match TRBD2. The V gene end was trimmed by 0 bases and the J gene end by 0 bases; junction bases not matched to a gene: 5. Germline values: CDR1 LGHNA, CDR2 YNFKEQ. The CDR3 extends over 18 amino acids. The CDR3 region is CASSQETLAGANTGELFF. CDR3 nucleotide sequence: TGTGCCAGCAGCCAAGAAACGTTAGCGGGAGCGAACACCGGGGAGCTGTTTTTT.

This clonotype occurred a few times. This chain connects TRBV6-2 or TRBV6-3 to TRBJ2-7, with 8 bases lining up with TRBD1. This CDR3 comprises 12 residues. The germline gives CDR1 MNHEY, CDR2 SVGEGT. V lost 10 bases to trimming and J lost 6 bases; unmatched junction nucleotides: 8. The CDR3 DNA reads TGTGCCACCCGACAACAGGGGGGCGAGCAGTACGTC. Amino acid sequence: CATRQQGGEQYV.

Only one count was recorded for this clonotype. The chain employs TRBV6-6 and TRBJ1-4; D unresolved. In germline, CDR1 is MNHNY, CDR2 SVGAGI (reference sequence). Trimming left V 7 bases short and J 5 bases short, with 14 bases between. CDR3 length equals 14 residues. The CDR3 sequence: CASTRGPRNEKLFF. CDR3 sequence (DNA): TGTGCCAGCACTAGAGGACCGAGGAATGAAAAACTGTTTTTT.

The chain couples TRBV15 to TRBJ2-3, with D unresolved. The CDR3 is 14 residues long. Per the germline V gene, CDR1 is LNHNV and CDR2 is YYDKDF (reference sequence). V dropped 1 base and J dropped 4 bases, with 9 bases sitting between them. The CDR3 nucleotides are TGTGCCACCAGCAGAGTGCTAGAGGCAGATACGCAGTATTTT. Amino acid sequence: CATSRVLEADTQYF.

This clonotype has a handful of counts. The CDR3 DNA is TGTGCCAGCAGCCCTACTGGTGGACAGGGGGCCACCGGGGAGCTGTTTTTT. Encoded protein: CASSPTGGQGATGELFF. This rearrangement joins TRBV7-6 to TRBJ2-2; 11 nucleotides line up with TRBD1. Germline lookup yields CDR1 SGHVS and CDR2 FNYEAQ. The V and J ends lost 5 bases and 4 bases, in that order; junction bases with no gene match: 9. The CDR3 extends over 17 amino acids.

The chain uses TRBV6-5 and TRBJ2-7; D is perhaps TRBD1 (5 bases). V was cut by 0 bases and J by 1 base, with 13 bases left in between. Germline loops: CDR1 MNHEY, CDR2 SVGAGI. This CDR3 has 16 amino acids. The CDR3 sequence: CASSYSIAGISYEQYF. The CDR3 nucleotides read TGTGCCAGCAGTTACTCGATAGCAGGGATATCCTACGAGCAGTACTTC.

The chain links TRBV19 to TRBJ1-5; no definite D call. CDR1 is LNHDA, CDR2 SQIVND, per germline (reference sequence). V was pared by 5 bases and J by 0 bases, with 8 bases between. CDR3 length: 14 residues. The CDR3 DNA reads as TGTGCCAGTAGTTGGGTCAATAGCAATCAGCCCCAGCATTTT. Protein sequence: CASSWVNSNQPQHF.

This clonotype was recorded only once. This chain uses TRBV7-8 with TRBJ1-6; 10 bases are a match to TRBD1. Germline assignment: CDR1 SGHVS and CDR2 FQNEAQ. This CDR3 contains 17 residues. V gave up 2 bases and J gave up 9 bases; unmatched junction bases: 10. As DNA, the CDR3 is TGTGCCAGCAGCTTAACTTCCGGGACAGGGGATTTTTCACCCCTCCACTTT. Protein product: CASSLTSGTGDFSPLHF.

V and J are TRBV27 and TRBJ2-7; D may be TRBD2 (5 bases). The germline V and J ends were trimmed by 2 bases and 6 bases, with 11 bases remaining between them. The germline gives CDR1 MNHEY, CDR2 SMNVEV (reference sequence). The CDR3 length is 13 residues. The CDR3 DNA is TGTGCCAGCAGTTTACTGGGGAGCATCGAGCAGTACTTC. Translation: CASSLLGSIEQYF.

This clonotype has only a few counts. This chain connects TRBV4-1 to TRBJ2-3; no clear D. The CDR3 has 16 residues. The germline gives CDR1 MGHRA, CDR2 YSYEKL. V dropped 1 base and J dropped 3 bases, with 14 bases sitting between them. CDR3 in DNA: TGCGCCAGCAGCCAAGCTGTGTCGGAGAGAACAGATACGCAGTATTTT. Translation gives CASSQAVSERTDTQYF.

The chain carries TRBV20-1 and TRBJ2-5, with TRBD2 matching 11 bases. V lost 1 base to trimming and J lost 2 bases; unmatched junction nucleotides: 12. The CDR3 loop spans 18 amino acids. The germline CDR1 and CDR2 sequences are DFQATT and SNEGSKA (reference sequence). The CDR3 sequence: CSARAYFLTSGKQETQYF. CDR3 DNA sequence: TGCAGTGCTAGAGCGTACTTTTTGACTAGCGGGAAGCAAGAGACCCAGTACTTC.

This clonotype was observed a handful of times. CDR3 in DNA: TGTGCCAGCAGGGCGGGAGTCGGGGCAGATACGCAGTATTTT. It encodes CASRAGVGADTQYF. The chain has TRBV6-5 and TRBJ2-3; 7 positions match TRBD2. The V segment lost 6 bases and the J segment 4 bases; nucleotides outside the gene matches: 7. CDR3 length: 14 residues. CDR1 MNHEY and CDR2 SVGAGI come from the germline V gene.

This chain links TRBV19 with TRBJ1-1, with 8 positions matching TRBD1. CDR3 size: 15 residues. Germline values: CDR1 LNHDA, CDR2 SQIVND (reference sequence). The V gene end was trimmed by 3 bases and the J gene end by 1 base; junction bases not matched to a gene: 4. The CDR3 protein is CASSIGQGTNTEAFF. The CDR3 coding sequence is TGTGCCAGTAGTATCGGACAGGGAACGAACACTGAAGCTTTCTTT.

A few counts support this clonotype. One junction end disagrees with the germline gene, perhaps due to a read error. This sequence joins TRBV7-2 and TRBJ2-3; D assignment may be TRBD1 or TRBD2 (5 bases each). CDR1 is SGHTA and CDR2 is FQGNSA in the germline V gene. The length of the CDR3 is 14 residues. The CDR3 bases are TGTGCCAGCGGCTTCCCCGGGACCGTGTATACGCAGTATTTT. It codes for CASGFPGTVYTQYF.

This chain links TRBV18 with TRBJ2-5, with D possibly being TRBD2 (5 bases). CDR3 length equals 16 residues. Germline V gene lookup returns CDR1 KGHSH and CDR2 LQKENI. V lost 2 bases and J lost 5, with 18 bases in between. This CDR3 reads CASSPRAPGFGETQYF. CDR3 DNA sequence: TGTGCCAGCTCACCAAGAGCGCCGGGATTTGGGGAGACCCAGTACTTC.

The chain has TRBV7-6 and TRBJ1-1; a weak D match, TRBD1 (6 bases). The V gene's germline CDR1 is SGHVS and CDR2 FNYEAQ. The V gene lost 2 bases and the J gene lost 6 bases, with 10 bases spanning the gap. There are 13 residues in the CDR3. CDR3 sequence (DNA): TGTGCCAGCAGCTTAAGTCGGACAGCTGAAGCTTTCTTT. Its protein is CASSLSRTAEAFF.

The chain recombines TRBV19 with TRBJ2-4; the D gene is possibly TRBD1 (6 bases). Trimming cost V 7 bases and J 7 bases, with 17 bases left between them. The germline V gene encodes CDR1 LNHDA and CDR2 SQIVND (reference sequence). CDR3 size: 14 residues. DNA of the CDR3: TGTGCCAGTACGGGTGGGGGCCGCAAGAACATTCAGTACTTC. Its translation is CASTGGGRKNIQYF.

This clonotype was counted once. The chain has TRBV20-1 and TRBJ2-1; 13 positions match TRBD2. Germline V gives CDR1 DFQATT, CDR2 SNEGSKA (reference sequence). This CDR3 has 20 residues. With V trimmed by 0 bases and J by 2 bases, 13 bases remained unmatched. CDR3 in amino acids: CSAREITGTSGMAAYNEQFF. In DNA, the CDR3 is TGCAGTGCTAGAGAGATAACCGGGACTAGCGGGATGGCAGCCTACAATGAGCAGTTCTTC.

This chain uses TRBV6-8 with TRBJ1-6; D not certain. The CDR3 extends over 14 amino acids. From germline, CDR1 is MNHGY and CDR2 SAAAGT. Deletions cut 0 bases from V and 10 bases from J, with 10 bases between. This CDR3 reads CASSYSKRNSPLHF. The CDR3 DNA reads TGTGCCAGCAGTTACTCGAAAAGGAACTCACCCCTCCACTTT.

J is TRBJ1-2 and V is TRBV19; perhaps TRBD1 as D (5 bases). V lost 5 bases and J lost 3, with 13 bases in between. This CDR3 region has 14 residues. Germline CDR1 is LNHDA and CDR2 is SQIVND (reference sequence). Here the CDR3 reads CASSPEAGDYGYTF. The CDR3 nucleotides are TGTGCCAGTAGTCCAGAAGCGGGGGACTATGGCTACACCTTC.

The genes are TRBV6-2 or TRBV6-3 and TRBJ1-3; D gene unclear. With 6 bases removed from V and 10 bases from J, the gap between germline ends came to 10 bases. This CDR3 is built from 11 residues. Germline V gene lookup returns CDR1 MNHEY and CDR2 SVGEGT. The CDR3 loop is CASRTGETIYF. CDR3 coding DNA: TGTGCCAGCAGAACCGGGGAAACCATATATTTT.

The V and J genes are TRBV11-2 and TRBJ2-5, with unresolved D. The V end lost 4 bases, the J end lost 7 bases, and 13 bases lay between the germline ends. This CDR3 is built from 13 residues. From germline, CDR1 is SGHAT and CDR2 FQNNGV. As DNA, the CDR3 is TGTGCCAGCAGCTCCTCCTCTATCGGGACCCAGTACTTC. Its translation is CASSSSSIGTQYF.

The chain couples TRBV7-2 to TRBJ2-3; D is uncertain. CDR1 SGHTA and CDR2 FQGNSA come from the germline V gene. Deletions cut 0 bases from V and 4 bases from J, with 14 bases between. The CDR3 runs to 16 residues. CDR3 region: CASSLASRRSADTQYF. CDR3 coding DNA: TGTGCCAGCAGCTTAGCGTCGCGGAGATCCGCAGATACGCAGTATTTT.

This clonotype showed up many times. The chain recombines TRBV12-3 or TRBV12-4 with TRBJ1-2, with 7 positions matching TRBD1. This CDR3 is 13 amino acids long. Trimming at V came to 5 bases and at J to 5 bases, leaving 5 bases not matched to a gene. The CDR3 nucleotides read TGTGCCAGCAGTCCCGGACAGGAGTATGGCTACACCTTC. This sequence encodes CASSPGQEYGYTF.

This rearrangement joins TRBV7-9 to TRBJ2-1, with 9 positions matching TRBD2. Per the germline V gene, CDR1 is SEHNR and CDR2 is FQNEAQ (reference sequence). Trimming cost V 0 bases and J 0 bases; bases outside gene matches: 12. The CDR3 spans 20 residues. Here the CDR3 DNA reads TGTGCCAGCAGCTTAGCCTCAACTAGCGGGCGATCGAGCTCCTACAATGAGCAGTTCTTC. Translating gives CASSLASTSGRSSSYNEQFF.

The rearrangement links TRBV24-1 to TRBJ1-5, with 7 bases that match TRBD1. Losses at the gene ends were 6 bases for V and 2 bases for J; bases not matched to a gene: 3. CDR1 KGHDR and CDR2 SFDVKD come from the germline V gene. This CDR3 comprises 14 residues. In DNA form, the CDR3 reads TGTGCCACCAGTCGAGGGGGCGGCAATCAGCCCCAGCATTTT. It translates to CATSRGGGNQPQHF.

This clonotype has a handful of counts. The rearrangement joins TRBV6-6 to TRBJ1-2, with D maybe TRBD1 (5 bases). V lost 5 bases to trimming and J lost 4 bases, with 11 bases between them. The CDR3 contains 13 residues. The germline gives CDR1 MNHNY, CDR2 SVGAGI (reference sequence). CDR3 nucleotides: TGTGCCAGCAGTCCCAGGGATCTCTATGGCTACACCTTC. Amino acids: CASSPRDLYGYTF.

The rearrangement joins TRBV4-1 to TRBJ2-1, with a tentative D call TRBD2 (6 bases). The length of the CDR3 is 17 residues. Trimming took off 0 bases at V and 4 bases at J, with 16 bases between the two ends. Looked up from germline, CDR1 is MGHRA and CDR2 is YSYEKL. CDR3: CASSQDRTGAQYNEQFF. CDR3 coding DNA: TGCGCCAGCAGCCAAGATAGGACGGGAGCGCAGTACAATGAGCAGTTCTTC.

This clonotype has only a few counts. The CDR3: CSASLGLAVFYNEQFF. The CDR3 region has the DNA TGCAGTGCTAGCCTTGGACTAGCGGTTTTTTACAATGAGCAGTTCTTC. The chain carries TRBV20-1 and TRBJ2-1; 10 nucleotides agree with TRBD2. There are 16 residues in the CDR3. Germline values: CDR1 DFQATT, CDR2 SNEGSKA (reference sequence). With 3 bases clipped from V and 4 bases from J, the junction kept 9 bases outside the gene matches.